This T cell receptor (beta chain) was retrieved from a study of T cells in Graves' hyperthyroidism and ophthalmopathy. This clonotype came up many times. There were TCR beta CDR3 regions amplified from RNA transcripts. The TCR CDR3 was amplified in a first-round RT-PCR using the HTBI primer set. One entry per CDR3 protein, called by TCRdb with MiXCR from the multiplex PCR reads. There are around 390,000 distinct CDR3 sequences in the sample; 13% to 15% occur only once, and 20% lies in the top ten. With 3 bases clipped from V and 7 bases from J, the junction kept 6 bases outside the gene matches. Germline V gives CDR1 SGHRS, CDR2 YFSETQ. CDR3 length equals 14 residues.

V and J are TRBV5-1 and TRBJ1-4, with 7 positions matching TRBD1. This receptor was identified in a woman in her thirties with Graves' ophthalmopathy. Material: blood. The CDR3 DNA is TGCGCCAGCAGCTCGACAGGGTTGAGTGAAAAACTGTTTTTT. Amino acids: CASSSTGLSEKLFF.